Below are 32 T cell receptor beta chains sequenced from a single sample in a study of blood T cell repertoires in COVID-19. TCRdb keeps only in-frame clones here, not all; method: immunoSEQ multiplex PCR. The sample carries under 500,000 clones, over 75% recorded once. Sample: PBMCs or T cells enriched from blood (not recorded which). These receptors all come from a man aged 30-40 years who had recovered from COVID-19.

The V call is TRBV5-4, the J call TRBJ2-2; 9 bases align to TRBD2. V shed 0 bases, J shed 7 bases, and the junction held 4 bases outside the gene matches. This CDR3 is 15 amino acids long. The germline gives CDR1 SGHNT, CDR2 YYREEE (reference sequence). DNA of the CDR3: TGTGCCAGCAGCTTGGGCGGGAGGGCCGACGGGGAGCTGTTTTTT. Amino acids: CASSLGGRADGELFF. The entire variable domain, with the rest obtained from reference TRBV5-4 and TRBJ2-2, is as follows: ETGVTQSPTHLIKTRGQQVTLRCSSQSGHNTVSWYQQALGQGPQFIFQYYREEENGRGNFPPRFSGLQFPNYSSELNVNALELDDSALYLCASSLGGRADGELFFGEGSRLTVL.

The chain links TRBV5-1 to TRBJ2-1, with a possible D match to TRBD2 (6 bases). The V and J ends lost 3 bases and 5 bases respectively, with 15 bases between them. Germline V gene sequence: CDR1 SGHRS, CDR2 YFSETQ. The CDR3 covers 15 residues. CDR3 sequence reads: CASSSRVGLNNEQFF. The CDR3 region has the DNA TGCGCCAGCAGCTCTAGGGTTGGACTAAACAATGAGCAGTTCTTC.

CDR3 sequence (DNA): TGTGCCACCAGTGAATCGGGACAGGGGTATGGAAACACCATATATTTT. Its translation is CATSESGQGYGNTIYF. The chain carries TRBV24-1 and TRBJ1-3; 10 nucleotides line up with TRBD1. Germline V gene sequence: CDR1 KGHDR, CDR2 SFDVKD. CDR3 length equals 16 residues. J was trimmed by 3 bases and V by 4 bases; bases with no gene match: 5.

The chain uses TRBV7-8 and TRBJ1-1, with no clear D. CDR1 and CDR2 (germline): SGHVS, FQNEAQ. The V end lost 1 base, the J end lost 4 bases, and 10 bases lay between the germline ends. The CDR3 totals 14 residues. As DNA, the CDR3 is TGTGCCAGCAGCTTAGAATGGGCGGGCACTGAAGCTTTCTTT. This gives the protein CASSLEWAGTEAFF.

V and J are TRBV7-9 and TRBJ1-5; 8 positions agree with TRBD1. The CDR3 spans 13 residues. The germline CDR1 and CDR2 sequences are SEHNR and FQNEAQ (reference sequence). V trimming: 4 bases; J trimming: 5 bases; junction bases outside the gene matches: 1. CDR3 bases: TGTGCCAGCAGCTCACAGGGGGATCAGCCCCAGCATTTT. Translated, it gives CASSSQGDQPQHF.

V and J are TRBV18 and TRBJ1-3; weak D call: TRBD1 (6 bases). CDR3 length: 15 amino acids. Trimming took off 0 bases at V and 10 bases at J, with 16 bases between the two ends. Germline V gene sequence: CDR1 KGHSH, CDR2 LQKENI. The CDR3 spells CASSPPTGDRGTIYF. CDR3 nucleotides: TGTGCCAGCTCACCACCGACAGGAGACCGGGGAACCATATATTTT. Variable domain in full (rest from reference TRBV18 and TRBJ1-3): NAGVMQNPRHLVRRRGQEARLRCSPMKGHSHVYWYRQLPEEGLKFMVYLQKENIIDESGMPKERFSAEFPKEGPSILRIQQVVRGDSAAYFCASSPPTGDRGTIYFGEGSWLTVV.

A note on this clone: Other nucleotide sequences from this sample produce the same CDR3. In nucleotides, the CDR3 is TGTGCCAGTAGTATCGCCGGGACATCCTACGAGCAGTACTTC. Amino acid sequence: CASSIAGTSYEQYF. The chain recombines TRBV19 with TRBJ2-7, with TRBD1 as a possible D gene (6 bases). CDR3 length: 14 residues. Trimming stripped 3 bases from V and 1 base from J, with 10 bases between. Germline loops: CDR1 LNHDA, CDR2 SQIVND (reference sequence).

This chain connects TRBV14 to TRBJ2-3; 10 bases are shared with TRBD2. V shed 1 base, J shed 3 bases, and the junction held 7 bases outside the gene matches. Germline V gene sequence: CDR1 SGHDN, CDR2 FVKESK. The CDR3 runs to 17 residues. For the CDR3, the DNA is TGTGCCAGCAGCCAAGTTTCCCTACTAGCGGGAACAGATACGCAGTATTTT. It specifies CASSQVSLLAGTDTQYF.

The chain uses TRBV5-1 and TRBJ1-2; maybe TRBD1 (6 bases). Trimming stripped 4 bases from V and 7 bases from J, with 17 bases between. CDR3 length: 14 amino acids. Looked up from germline, CDR1 is SGHRS and CDR2 is YFSETQ. The CDR3: CASSGTQGTTGYTF. In DNA, the CDR3 is TGCGCCAGCAGCGGGACACAGGGTACGACTGGCTACACCTTC. Supplemented by reference TRBV5-1 and TRBJ1-2, the full variable domain reads KAGVTQTPRYLIKTRGQQVTLSCSPISGHRSVSWYQQTPGQGLQFLFEYFSETQRNKGNFPGRFSGRQFSNSRSEMNVSTLELGDSALYLCASSGTQGTTGYTFGSGTRLTVV.

This chain uses TRBV28 with TRBJ1-2; the match to TRBD1 covers 9 bases. The CDR3 has 14 amino acids. V trimming: 3 bases; J trimming: 4 bases; junction bases outside the gene matches: 3. Germline V gene sequence: CDR1 MDHEN, CDR2 SYDVKM. The CDR3 sequence: CASSFQGQGYGYTF. For the CDR3, the DNA is TGTGCCAGCAGTTTTCAGGGACAGGGCTATGGCTACACCTTC.

The chain is built from TRBV11-2 and TRBJ1-2; 7 bases are a match to TRBD1. Germline V CDR1 and CDR2: SGHAT, FQNNGV. The ends lost 5 bases at V and 7 bases at J; junction bases unmatched: 7. The CDR3 spans 13 residues. The CDR3 nucleotides read TGTGCCAGCAGCCTGACAGGGTACGGTGGCTACACCTTC. Encoded protein: CASSLTGYGGYTF.

The chain has TRBV19 and TRBJ2-1; 7 nucleotides line up with TRBD2. Per germline, CDR1 LNHDA and CDR2 SQIVND (reference sequence). The CDR3 loop spans 13 amino acids. V gave up 8 bases and J gave up 10 bases; unmatched junction bases: 11. CDR3 sequence reads: CASAQRLAGEQFF. CDR3 DNA: TGTGCCAGTGCACAGAGACTAGCTGGGGAGCAGTTCTTC.

The rearrangement joins TRBV25-1 to TRBJ2-1; 7 nucleotides match TRBD2. The CDR3 contains 18 residues. Germline CDR1 and CDR2: MGHDK and SYGVNS. The ends lost 8 bases at V and 3 bases at J; junction bases unmatched: 19. CDR3 coding DNA: TGTGCCAGCCGACCCGGGACTACCCCCCTCCCAGGCTACAATGAGCAGTTCTTC. Translated: CASRPGTTPLPGYNEQFF.

The chain combines TRBV28 with TRBJ1-2, with 7 bases that match TRBD1. The V and J ends lost 5 bases and 4 bases, in that order; junction bases with no gene match: 7. Germline V gives CDR1 MDHEN, CDR2 SYDVKM. The CDR3 is made up of 14 amino acids. This CDR3 is CASSPSTGPYGYTF. The CDR3 nucleotides read TGTGCCAGCAGTCCGTCGACAGGGCCCTATGGCTACACCTTC.

J is TRBJ2-1 and V is TRBV18; D is perhaps TRBD2 (6 bases). This CDR3 has 15 amino acids. Per the germline V gene, CDR1 is KGHSH and CDR2 is LQKENI. The ends were cut back, 3 bases at V and 8 bases at J, with 17 bases in the middle. Written as DNA, the CDR3 is TGTGCCAGCTCACCGGAGGGACGCTCTATTGATGAGCAGTTCTTC. It translates to CASSPEGRSIDEQFF.

The rearrangement uses TRBV2 and TRBJ2-1, with D possibly TRBD1 on 5 matching bases. Germline loops: CDR1 SNHLY, CDR2 FYNNEI. Trimming left V 5 bases short and J 3 bases short, with 17 bases between. The CDR3 is 16 residues long. The CDR3 nucleotides are TGTGCCAGCAGTTCAACCCAAGGGGATTTCTACAATGAGCAGTTCTTC. This encodes CASSSTQGDFYNEQFF.

J is TRBJ1-2 and V is TRBV28, with TRBD1 matching 8 bases. V was clipped by 6 bases and J by 4 bases; unmatched bases: 4. Looked up from germline, CDR1 is MDHEN and CDR2 is SYDVKM. The CDR3 sequence is 13 residues long. The CDR3 nucleotides are TGTGCCAGCAGGGCGGGACAGGCCTATGGCTACACCTTC. It yields the protein CASRAGQAYGYTF.

The chain couples TRBV7-6 to TRBJ2-2; TRBD2 matches 11 bases. The V segment lost 5 bases and the J segment 1 base; nucleotides outside the gene matches: 12. Germline V lookup: CDR1 SGHVS, CDR2 FNYEAQ. The CDR3 totals 19 residues. As DNA, the CDR3 is TGTGCCAGCAGCCCACCGCCCGGGACTAGCGGCGAGAACACCGGGGAGCTGTTTTTT. Amino acids: CASSPPPGTSGENTGELFF.

This clone was found a few times. This chain links TRBV29-1 with TRBJ1-2; possibly TRBD1 for D (5 bases). The CDR3 is 14 amino acids. The germline CDR1 and CDR2 sequences are SQVTM and ANQGSEA. The V gene lost 1 base and the J gene lost 6 bases, with 15 bases spanning the gap. CDR3 nucleotides: TGCAGCGTTGAAGCCCGGGGCAGGGAGGATGGCTACACCTTC. It is translated as CSVEARGREDGYTF. Combining the CDR3 with reference TRBV29-1 and TRBJ1-2 gives the whole variable domain SAVISQKPSRDICQRGTSLTIQCQVDSQVTMMFWYRQQPGQSLTLIATANQGSEATYESGFVIDKFPISRPNLTFSTLTVSNMSPEDSSIYLCSVEARGREDGYTFGSGTRLTVV.

The rearrangement uses TRBV13 and TRBJ2-1, with 7 bases fitting TRBD2. The CDR3 runs to 13 residues. The germline gives CDR1 PRHDT, CDR2 FYEKMQ (reference sequence). J gave up 8 bases and V 3 bases, and 4 bases lay outside the gene matches. The CDR3 loop is CASSFAGVHEQFF. DNA for the CDR3: TGTGCCAGCAGCTTTGCGGGAGTCCATGAGCAGTTCTTC.

The chain recombines TRBV10-1 with TRBJ2-7; no firm D call. Trimming shortened V by 2 bases and J by 7 bases, and 9 bases separated the two germline ends. The germline gives CDR1 WNHNN, CDR2 SYGVQD (reference sequence). The CDR3 consists of 12 residues. CDR3 protein: CASSELGMEQYF. The DNA of the CDR3 is TGCGCCAGCAGTGAGCTGGGCATGGAGCAGTACTTC.

The chain couples TRBV12-3 or TRBV12-4 to TRBJ2-7; D might be TRBD2 (5 bases). The V and J ends lost 9 bases and 3 bases respectively, with 15 bases between them. The length of the CDR3 is 13 residues. In DNA form, the CDR3 reads TGTGCCAGTCTTGAAGCTAGCAGCTACGAGCAGTACTTC. The encoded protein is CASLEASSYEQYF.

The chain links TRBV10-2 to TRBJ1-2; no clear D gene. This CDR3 has 13 amino acids. Germline CDR1 WSHSY, CDR2 SAAADI. Trimming removed 4 bases at V and 4 bases at J, with 10 bases between. The CDR3, as DNA: TGCGCCAGCAGTGCCGCAGGCCTCTATGGCTACACCTTC. The encoded protein is CASSAAGLYGYTF.

The table lists this clone with a count of one. The rearrangement joins TRBV2 to TRBJ2-1, with 9 bases aligning to TRBD2. The CDR3 length is 14 residues. V lost 6 bases, J lost 9 bases, and 9 bases stayed unmatched. Germline lookup yields CDR1 SNHLY and CDR2 FYNNEI. CDR3 sequence (DNA): TGTGCCAGCAGGTATTGGCTAGCGGGATCTGAGCAGTTCTTC. Its protein is CASRYWLAGSEQFF.

V gene TRBV9 combines with J gene TRBJ2-3, with 7 bases identical to TRBD2. Germline lookup yields CDR1 SGDLS and CDR2 YYNGEE. The CDR3 runs to 14 residues. The V segment lost 0 bases and the J segment 6 bases; nucleotides outside the gene matches: 4. The CDR3 protein is CASSVGEGLDTQYF. Here the CDR3 DNA reads TGTGCCAGCAGCGTAGGGGAGGGTCTGGATACGCAGTATTTT.

The V and J genes are TRBV7-7 and TRBJ2-5; D is possibly TRBD1 (6 bases). CDR3 length: 16 residues. The germline CDR1 and CDR2 sequences are SSHAT and FNYEAQ (reference sequence). The V gene lost 5 bases and the J gene lost 0 bases, with 16 bases spanning the gap. The CDR3 region has the DNA TGTGCCAGCAGCCTTACTGGGGGCGAGTACCAAGAGACCCAGTACTTC. Translating it yields CASSLTGGEYQETQYF.

This clone was observed once. The chain couples TRBV14 to TRBJ2-1; possibly TRBD2 for D (6 bases). V was clipped by 4 bases and J by 0 bases, with 10 bases between them. This CDR3 spans 15 amino acids. Per germline, CDR1 SGHDN and CDR2 FVKESK. CDR3 bases: TGTGCCAGCAGCCCTGGGGGGAGCTCCTACAATGAGCAGTTCTTC. As protein: CASSPGGSSYNEQFF. Together with reference TRBV14 and TRBJ2-1, the CDR3 gives the full variable domain: EAGVTQFPSHSVIEKGQTVTLRCDPISGHDNLYWYRRVMGKEIKFLLHFVKESKQDESGMPNNRFLAERTGGTYSTLKVQPAELEDSGVYFCASSPGGSSYNEQFFGPGTRLTVL.

This clone has only a few counts. V gene TRBV30 combines with J gene TRBJ2-5; 9 nucleotides line up with TRBD1. CDR3 size: 15 residues. V trimming: 2 bases; J trimming: 5 bases; junction bases outside the gene matches: 9. Per the germline V gene, CDR1 is GTSNPN and CDR2 is SVGIG (reference sequence). The CDR3 region has the DNA TGTGCCTGGAGTCAAAACAGGGGGCAGAGGGAGACCCAGTACTTC. Translated, it gives CAWSQNRGQRETQYF.

The chain uses TRBV6-2 or TRBV6-3 and TRBJ1-4, with 9 bases lining up with TRBD1. Looked up from germline, CDR1 is MNHEY and CDR2 is SVGEGT. Trimming took 2 bases from V and 6 from J; bases not matched to a gene: 4. This CDR3 is built from 15 residues. CDR3 residues: CASSYRRTGDEKLFF. The CDR3 coding sequence is TGTGCCAGCAGTTACCGAAGGACAGGGGATGAAAAACTGTTTTTT.

The chain has TRBV7-6 and TRBJ2-2, with 9 bases lining up with TRBD2. CDR1 and CDR2 (germline): SGHVS, FNYEAQ. The CDR3 runs to 16 residues. V was pared by 5 bases and J by 5 bases, with 9 bases of the junction left unmatched. The CDR3 region has the DNA TGTGCCAGCAGCCCTTTAGCGGGAGCGGGAACCGGGGAGCTGTTTTTT. This translates into CASSPLAGAGTGELFF.

The chain is built from TRBV30 and TRBJ2-7, with 8 bases fitting TRBD1. The germline CDR1 and CDR2 sequences are GTSNPN and SVGIG (reference sequence). The trim removed 1 base at V and 5 bases at J, leaving 10 bases unmatched. The CDR3 covers 15 residues. CDR3 amino acids: CAWSATGAIYNEQYF. In DNA, the CDR3 is TGTGCCTGGAGTGCGACAGGGGCGATTTACAACGAGCAGTACTTC.

J is TRBJ1-4 and V is TRBV3-1 (or the pseudogene TRBV3-2); D is unresolved. The ends were cut back, 2 bases at V and 5 bases at J, with 9 bases in the middle. CDR1 is LGHDT, CDR2 YNNKEL, per germline (reference sequence). The CDR3 is 14 residues long. The CDR3 nucleotides read TGTGCCAGCAGCCAAACCCGCCTAAATGAAAAACTGTTTTTT. This translates into CASSQTRLNEKLFF.